This T cell receptor beta chain originates from a study of T cell changes during pregnancy in multiple sclerosis. There are 14 residues in the CDR3. Trimming pared 4 bases from V and 1 base from J, leaving 11 bases between. Germline lookup yields CDR1 SGHRS and CDR2 YFSETQ. Assay used: immunoSEQ multiplex PCR; TCRdb lists only in-frame clones, some missing. The data show fewer than 40,000 clones, about 91% seen once. The chain carries TRBV5-1 and TRBJ1-1; D is undetermined. This receptor was identified in a female donor with multiple sclerosis, enrolled in a pregnancy study. The sequencing here drew on CD4+ T cells from peripheral blood mononuclear cells, taken in the third trimester of pregnancy. The CDR3 sequence: CASSEGGANTEAFF. CDR3 bases: TGCGCCAGCAGCGAGGGAGGCGCGAACACTGAAGCTTTCTTT.